This T cell receptor (beta chain) was observed in a study of CD8 T cells in ankylosing spondylitis. Study-level points and caveats: Made up of 7 to 9 highly homologous variants, a TCR beta motif appeared characteristic of ankylosing spondylitis blood.

As the method for making TCR beta libraries, quantitative 5'-RACE with molecular barcodes was used. MiXCR, run by TCRdb on the 5' RACE reads, gives a single entry per CDR3 protein. The table has under 250,000 distinct CDR3 sequences, about 10% seen once. CDR1 and CDR2 (germline): ENHRY, SYGVKD. The trim removed 6 bases at V and 2 bases at J, leaving 6 bases unmatched. This CDR3 contains 15 residues. This clonotype was counted many times. The antigen remains unidentified. This chain links TRBV10-3 with TRBJ1-2; 10 nucleotides agree with TRBD1. Sequencing was performed on blood, either unsorted or a sorted T cell fraction (not recorded which). This TCR was sampled from a male donor with ankylosing spondylitis or in good health (not recorded which). For the CDR3, the DNA is TGTGCCATCAGGACGGGGACAGGGGAAAACTATGGCTACACCTTC. This gives the protein CAIRTGTGENYGYTF.